The 3 T cell receptor beta chains below all came from one sample that was sequenced in a study of cytomegalovirus exposure and HLA in healthy donors. 60 Vbeta and 13 Jbeta primers were used in PCR. Generated by immunoSEQ multiplex PCR, the TCRdb table keeps only in-frame clones and is missing some. The sample holds 200,000 to 250,000 clones, more than 75% seen once. The sequenced sample was PBMCs. The origin of the receptors is a middle-aged woman in good health and CMV-seronegative.

On this clone: Different DNA sequences within this sample yield the same CDR3. This chain uses TRBV7-9 with TRBJ2-7; D is ambiguous. CDR3 length: 13 amino acids. V was clipped by 5 bases and J by 3 bases, with 11 bases between them. Germline values: CDR1 SEHNR, CDR2 FQNEAQ (reference sequence). The CDR3 reads CASSPPGGYEQYF. Here the CDR3 DNA reads TGTGCCAGCAGCCCACCCGGCGGCTACGAGCAGTACTTC.

J is TRBJ2-7 and V is TRBV28, with D possibly being TRBD1 (6 bases). The germline V gene encodes CDR1 MDHEN and CDR2 SYDVKM. Deletions cut 5 bases from V and 12 bases from J, with 17 bases between. This CDR3 spans 12 amino acids. The CDR3 here is CASSPSGGEGYF. The CDR3 bases are TGTGCCAGCAGTCCTTCTGGGGGCGAGGGGTACTTC.

In this sample, this clone turned up a few times. The chain has TRBV5-1 and TRBJ2-5; 13 nucleotides agree with TRBD2. Germline V gene lookup returns CDR1 SGHRS and CDR2 YFSETQ. CDR3 length: 17 amino acids. Trimming cost V 1 base and J 1 base; bases outside gene matches: 4. The CDR3 protein is CASSLYGTSGAQETQYF. CDR3 DNA sequence: TGCGCCAGCAGCTTGTACGGGACTAGCGGGGCCCAAGAGACCCAGTACTTC.